This T cell receptor (beta chain) was observed in a study of OX40 agonist ivuxolimab in advanced cancers. In the study overall: Patients got intravenous ivuxolimab at 0.01 to 10 mg/kg every 2 weeks. The study enrolled dose-escalation patients with hepatocellular carcinoma, melanoma, renal cell or head and neck cancer. Three individuals attained partial responses, comprising one hepatocellular carcinoma case and two cutaneous melanoma cases.

Trimming left V 4 bases short and J 1 base short, with 7 bases between. The CDR3 sequence is 13 residues long. The germline V gene encodes CDR1 MNHNS and CDR2 SASEGT. Study outcomes and limitations: Researchers report that CD8+ T cells had, on average, more expanded clones than CD4+.

About this clone itself: Its antigen is as yet unknown.

Only in-frame clones appear in the TCRdb table, and some are missing; sequencing was by immunoSEQ multiplex PCR. The sample has tens of thousands of clones, around 85% seen once. Sequencing was performed on CD4+ or CD8+ T cells sorted from blood, taken in a trial of the OX40 agonist ivuxolimab. The rearrangement joins TRBV6-1 to TRBJ1-1; D is unresolved. The sequence was collected from an adult with an advanced solid tumor such as melanoma, head and neck, liver or kidney cancer. The CDR3, as DNA: TGTGCCAGCAGTGTTCAGGCGAACACTGAAGCTTTCTTT. Amino acids: CASSVQANTEAFF.